This T cell receptor (beta chain) was captured by sequencing in a study of cytotoxic CD8 clonotypes in ibrutinib-treated CLL. CDR1 and CDR2 from the germline V gene are SGHVS and FNYEAQ. The germline V and J ends were trimmed by 5 bases and 6 bases, with 17 bases remaining between them. The CDR3 sequence is 14 residues long. Sequencing used immunoSEQ multiplex PCR; TCRdb keeps in-frame clones, though not all of them. This repertoire shows around 33,000 clones, about half found once; its top ten account for 18%. This chain uses TRBV7-6 with TRBJ2-7, with D possibly TRBD2 on 6 matching bases. The TCR was taken from a human donor with chronic lymphocytic leukemia. This material consisted of PBMCs, taken before ibrutinib treatment. CDR3 loop: CASSPKTLGGEQYF. Written as DNA, the CDR3 is TGTGCCAGCAGCCCAAAAACCCTCGGGGGCGAGCAGTACTTC. Looking up the rest from reference TRBV7-6 and TRBJ2-7 gives the full variable domain: GAGVSQSPRYKVTKRGQDVALRCDPISGHVSLYWYRQALGQGPEFLTYFNYEAQQDKSGLPNDRFSAERPEGSISTLTIQRTEQRDSAMYRCASSPKTLGGEQYFGPGTRLTVT.